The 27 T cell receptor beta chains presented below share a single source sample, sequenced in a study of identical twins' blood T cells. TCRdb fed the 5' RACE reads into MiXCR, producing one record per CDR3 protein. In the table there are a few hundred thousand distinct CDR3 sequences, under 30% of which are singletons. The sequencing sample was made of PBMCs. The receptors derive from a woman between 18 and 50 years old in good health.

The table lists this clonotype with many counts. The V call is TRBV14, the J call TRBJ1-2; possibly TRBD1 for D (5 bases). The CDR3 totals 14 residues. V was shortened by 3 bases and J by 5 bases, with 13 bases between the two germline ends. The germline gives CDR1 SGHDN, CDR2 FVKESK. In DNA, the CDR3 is TGTGCCAGCAGCCAGGCGACAGCGCATTATGGCTACACCTTC. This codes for CASSQATAHYGYTF. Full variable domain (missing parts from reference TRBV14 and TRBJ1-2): EAGVTQFPSHSVIEKGQTVTLRCDPISGHDNLYWYRRVMGKEIKFLLHFVKESKQDESGMPNNRFLAERTGGTYSTLKVQPAELEDSGVYFCASSQATAHYGYTFGSGTRLTVV.

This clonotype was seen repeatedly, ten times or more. CDR3 loop: CASSQRWTPEAFF. The CDR3 region has the DNA TGTGCCAGCAGCCAAAGGTGGACACCTGAAGCTTTCTTT. The genes are TRBV3-1 and TRBJ1-1, with D perhaps matching TRBD1 (5 bases). Germline CDR1 LGHDT, CDR2 YNNKEL (reference sequence). V was clipped by 2 bases and J by 6 bases, with 10 bases between them. CDR3 length: 13 amino acids.

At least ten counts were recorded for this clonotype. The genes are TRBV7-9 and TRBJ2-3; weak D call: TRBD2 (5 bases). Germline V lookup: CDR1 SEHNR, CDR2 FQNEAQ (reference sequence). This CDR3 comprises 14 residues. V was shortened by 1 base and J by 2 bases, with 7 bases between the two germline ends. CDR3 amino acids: CASSLGGATDTQYF. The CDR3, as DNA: TGTGCCAGCAGCTTAGGGGGAGCCACAGATACGCAGTATTTT.

CDR3 sequence (DNA): TGTGCCAGCAGTTTATTGGCCGCCGGGGGCACAGATACGCAGTATTTT. It codes for CASSLLAAGGTDTQYF. V is TRBV27 and J is TRBJ2-3, with D maybe TRBD2 (5 bases). In germline, CDR1 is MNHEY, CDR2 SMNVEV (reference sequence). V lost 1 base, J lost 1 base, and 12 bases lay in between. There are 16 residues in the CDR3.

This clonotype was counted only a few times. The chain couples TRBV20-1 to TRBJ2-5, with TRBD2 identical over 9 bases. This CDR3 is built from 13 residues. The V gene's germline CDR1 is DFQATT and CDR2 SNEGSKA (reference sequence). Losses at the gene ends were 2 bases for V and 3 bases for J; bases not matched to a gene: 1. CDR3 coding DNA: TGCAGTGCTAGAAGACTAGCGGAAGAGACCCAGTACTTC. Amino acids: CSARRLAEETQYF.

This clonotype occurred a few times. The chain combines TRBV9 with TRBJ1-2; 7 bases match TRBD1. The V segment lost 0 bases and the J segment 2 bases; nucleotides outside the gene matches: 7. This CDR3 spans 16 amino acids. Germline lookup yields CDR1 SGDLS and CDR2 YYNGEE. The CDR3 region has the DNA TGTGCCAGCAGCGTAGGTGGGACAGAAGCGAACTATGGCTACACCTTC. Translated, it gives CASSVGGTEANYGYTF.

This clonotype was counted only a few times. The CDR3 region is CASSEALGGYSNQPQHF. The CDR3 DNA sequence: TGTGCCAGCAGTGAAGCGCTGGGAGGGTATAGCAATCAGCCCCAGCATTTT. This chain links TRBV6-1 with TRBJ1-5; D unresolved. Germline V gene data show CDR1 as MNHNS and CDR2 as SASEGT. The CDR3 runs to 17 residues. The germline V and J ends were trimmed by 0 bases and 0 bases, with 12 bases remaining between them.

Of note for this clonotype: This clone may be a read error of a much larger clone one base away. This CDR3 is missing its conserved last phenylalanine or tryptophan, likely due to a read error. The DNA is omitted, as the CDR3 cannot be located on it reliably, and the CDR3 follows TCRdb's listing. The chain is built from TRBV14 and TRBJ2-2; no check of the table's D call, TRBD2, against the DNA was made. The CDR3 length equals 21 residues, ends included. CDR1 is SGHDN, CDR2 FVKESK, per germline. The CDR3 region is CASSQEADREHRRAVFCPNNA.

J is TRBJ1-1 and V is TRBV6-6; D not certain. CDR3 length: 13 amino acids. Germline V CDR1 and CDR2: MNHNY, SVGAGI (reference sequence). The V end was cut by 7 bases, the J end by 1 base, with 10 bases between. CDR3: CASTRAGNTEAFF. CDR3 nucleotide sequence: TGTGCCAGCACCCGCGCAGGGAACACTGAAGCTTTCTTT.

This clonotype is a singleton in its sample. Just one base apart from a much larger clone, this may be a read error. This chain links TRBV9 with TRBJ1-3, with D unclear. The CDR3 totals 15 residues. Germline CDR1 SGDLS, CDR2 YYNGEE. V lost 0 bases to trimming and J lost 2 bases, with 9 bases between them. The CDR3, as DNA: TGTGCCAGCAGCGTAGGACGAAAAGCTGGAAACACCATATATTTT. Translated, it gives CASSVGRKAGNTIYF.

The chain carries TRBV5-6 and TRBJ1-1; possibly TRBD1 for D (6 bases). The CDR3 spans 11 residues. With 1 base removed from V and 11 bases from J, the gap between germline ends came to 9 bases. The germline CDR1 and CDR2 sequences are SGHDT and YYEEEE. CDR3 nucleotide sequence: TGTGCCAGCAGCTTGAGGACAGTCGCTTTCTTT. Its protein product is CASSLRTVAFF.

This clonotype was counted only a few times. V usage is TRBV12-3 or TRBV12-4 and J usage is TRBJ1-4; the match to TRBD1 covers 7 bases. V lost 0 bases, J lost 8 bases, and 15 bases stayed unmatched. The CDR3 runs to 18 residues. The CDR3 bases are TGTGCCAGCAGTTTAGCTGGGGACAGTTCCTCGGGAGGCGAAAAACTGTTTTTT. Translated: CASSLAGDSSSGGEKLFF.

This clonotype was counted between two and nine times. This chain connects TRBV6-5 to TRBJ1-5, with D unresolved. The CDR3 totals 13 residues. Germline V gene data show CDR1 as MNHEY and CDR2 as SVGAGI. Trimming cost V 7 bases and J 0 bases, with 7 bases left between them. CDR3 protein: CASTTASNQPQHF. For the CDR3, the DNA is TGTGCCAGCACTACAGCTAGCAATCAGCCCCAGCATTTT.

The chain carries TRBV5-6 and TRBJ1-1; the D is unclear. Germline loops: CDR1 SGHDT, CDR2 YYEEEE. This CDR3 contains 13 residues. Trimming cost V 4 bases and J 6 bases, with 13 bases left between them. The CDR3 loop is CASSGSVSAEAFF. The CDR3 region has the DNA TGTGCCAGCAGCGGGAGCGTAAGCGCTGAAGCTTTCTTT.

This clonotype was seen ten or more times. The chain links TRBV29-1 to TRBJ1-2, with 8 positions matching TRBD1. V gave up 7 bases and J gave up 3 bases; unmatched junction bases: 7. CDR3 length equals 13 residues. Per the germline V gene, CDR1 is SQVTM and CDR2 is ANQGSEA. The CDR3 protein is CSGRQGYDYGYTF. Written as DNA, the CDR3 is TGCAGCGGCCGACAGGGGTATGACTATGGCTACACCTTC.

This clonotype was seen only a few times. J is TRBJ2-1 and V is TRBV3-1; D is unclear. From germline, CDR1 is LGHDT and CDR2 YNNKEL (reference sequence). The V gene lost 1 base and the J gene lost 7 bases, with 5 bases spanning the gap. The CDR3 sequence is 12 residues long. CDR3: CASSQAQNEQFF. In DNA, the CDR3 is TGTGCCAGCAGCCAAGCTCAAAATGAGCAGTTCTTC.

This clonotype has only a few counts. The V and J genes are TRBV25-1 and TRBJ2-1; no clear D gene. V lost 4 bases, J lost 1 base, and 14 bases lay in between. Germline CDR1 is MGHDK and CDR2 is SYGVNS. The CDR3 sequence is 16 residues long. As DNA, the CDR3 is TGTGCCAGCAGTGCGGGTCGACTTGTATCCTACAATGAGCAGTTCTTC. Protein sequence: CASSAGRLVSYNEQFF.

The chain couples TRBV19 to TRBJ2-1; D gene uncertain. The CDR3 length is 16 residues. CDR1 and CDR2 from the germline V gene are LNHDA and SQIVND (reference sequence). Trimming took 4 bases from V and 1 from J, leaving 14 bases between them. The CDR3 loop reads CASSRDQVGSYNEQFF. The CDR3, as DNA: TGTGCCAGTAGTAGGGATCAGGTTGGGTCCTACAATGAGCAGTTCTTC. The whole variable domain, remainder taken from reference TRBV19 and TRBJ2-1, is DGGITQSPKYLFRKEGQNVTLSCEQNLNHDAMYWYRQDPGQGLRLIYYSQIVNDFQKGDIAEGYSVSREKKESFPLTVTSAQKNPTAFYLCASSRDQVGSYNEQFFGPGTRLTVL.

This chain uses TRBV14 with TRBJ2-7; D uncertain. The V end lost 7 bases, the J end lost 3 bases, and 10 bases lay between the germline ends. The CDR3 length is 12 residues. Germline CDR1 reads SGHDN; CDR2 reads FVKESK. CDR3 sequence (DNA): TGTGCCAGCACAGTCAGTAACTACGAGCAGTACTTC. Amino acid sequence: CASTVSNYEQYF.

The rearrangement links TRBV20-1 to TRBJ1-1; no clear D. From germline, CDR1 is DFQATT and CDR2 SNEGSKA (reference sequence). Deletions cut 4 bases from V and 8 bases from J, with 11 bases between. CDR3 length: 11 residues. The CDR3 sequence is CSAKRLLEAFF. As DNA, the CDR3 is TGCAGTGCTAAACGCCTTCTCGAAGCTTTCTTT.

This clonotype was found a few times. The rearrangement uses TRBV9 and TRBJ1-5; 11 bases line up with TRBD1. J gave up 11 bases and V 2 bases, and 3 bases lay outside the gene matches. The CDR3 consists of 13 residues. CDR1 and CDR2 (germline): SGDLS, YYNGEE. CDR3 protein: CASSVTGQGAQHF. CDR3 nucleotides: TGTGCCAGCAGCGTGACGGGACAGGGGGCCCAGCATTTT.

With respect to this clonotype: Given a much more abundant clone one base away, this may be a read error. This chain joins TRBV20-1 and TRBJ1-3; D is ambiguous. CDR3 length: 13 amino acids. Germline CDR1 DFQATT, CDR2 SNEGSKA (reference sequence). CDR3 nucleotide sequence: TGCGGTGCCACAGTAGAGTCGGTAAACACCATATATTTT. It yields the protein CGATVESVNTIYF.

The CDR3 here is CASTLYMNTEAFF. CDR3 nucleotide sequence: TGTGCCAGTACCCTCTATATGAACACTGAAGCTTTCTTT. The chain carries TRBV19 and TRBJ1-1, with no clear D. The CDR3 covers 13 residues. The V end was cut by 7 bases, the J end by 0 bases, with 9 bases between. Germline CDR1 is LNHDA and CDR2 is SQIVND (reference sequence).

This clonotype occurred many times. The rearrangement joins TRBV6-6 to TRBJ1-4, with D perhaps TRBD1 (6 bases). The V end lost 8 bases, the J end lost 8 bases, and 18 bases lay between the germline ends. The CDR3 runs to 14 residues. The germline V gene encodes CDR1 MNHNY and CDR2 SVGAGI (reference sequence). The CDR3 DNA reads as TGTGCCAGCTCGTCAGGCAGGGGTGGAGAAAAACTGTTTTTT. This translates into CASSSGRGGEKLFF.

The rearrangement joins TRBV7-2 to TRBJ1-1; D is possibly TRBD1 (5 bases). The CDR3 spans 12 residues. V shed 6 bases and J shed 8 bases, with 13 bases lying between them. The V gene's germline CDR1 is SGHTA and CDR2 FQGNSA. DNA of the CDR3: TGTGCCAGCAGAAAAGAAGGGGCGGAAGCTTTCTTT. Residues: CASRKEGAEAFF.

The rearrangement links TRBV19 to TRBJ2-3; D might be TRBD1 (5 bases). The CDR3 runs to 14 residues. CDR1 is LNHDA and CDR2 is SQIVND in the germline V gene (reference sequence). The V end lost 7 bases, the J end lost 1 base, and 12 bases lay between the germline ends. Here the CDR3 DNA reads TGTGCCAGTAACCCAGGGTCCCGCACAGATACGCAGTATTTT. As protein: CASNPGSRTDTQYF.

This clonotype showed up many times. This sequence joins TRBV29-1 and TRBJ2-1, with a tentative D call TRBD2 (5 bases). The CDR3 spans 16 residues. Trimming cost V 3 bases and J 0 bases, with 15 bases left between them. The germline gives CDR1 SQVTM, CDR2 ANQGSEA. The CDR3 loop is CSVETYTGYSYNEQFF. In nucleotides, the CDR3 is TGCAGCGTTGAGACCTATACGGGGTACTCCTACAATGAGCAGTTCTTC.